Listed here are 9 T cell receptor beta chains from one sample, sequenced in a study of vaccination and CD4 T cells after COVID-19. No antigen has been identified for these receptors. Scientists ran DNA taken from cultured CD4+ T cells through the Oncomine TCR Beta short-read assay for sequencing. TCRdb used MiXCR to reprocess the PCR reads, holding one entry per CDR3 protein. The data hold 15,000 or so distinct CDR3 sequences, with roughly 56% observed a single time. Stated treatment: approximately nine-day PBMC culture with coronavirus spike peptide pools or control peptides (ViraFEST assay). The specimen was CD4+ T cells from blood, cultured in vitro, collected after SARS-CoV-2 vaccination. These receptors were obtained from a human donor who had recovered from COVID-19.

The gene calls are TRBV6-1 and TRBJ2-7, with 9 nucleotides matching TRBD2. The CDR3 extends over 13 amino acids. The V segment lost 5 bases and the J segment 1 base; nucleotides outside the gene matches: 0. The germline CDR1 and CDR2 sequences are MNHNS and SASEGT. As DNA, the CDR3 is TGTGCCAGCAGTCTAGCGGGGTCCTACGAGCAGTACTTC. Its protein is CASSLAGSYEQYF.

As concerns this clonotype: This may stem from a read error, because a much larger clone lies one nucleotide away. The missing conserved phenylalanine or tryptophan at the end of this CDR3 makes a read error likely. This sequence joins TRBV19 and TRBJ1-2; D is ambiguous. Looked up from germline, CDR1 is LNHDA and CDR2 is SQIVND (reference sequence). The ends were cut back, 7 bases at V and 2 bases at J, with 5 bases in the middle. The CDR3 spans 11 residues. This chain's CDR3 is CASISNYGYTL. CDR3 nucleotides: TGTGCCAGTATATCGAACTATGGCTACACCCTC.

The V call is TRBV6-4, the J call TRBJ2-6; TRBD2 is a possible D gene (5 bases). The CDR3 length is 16 residues. Germline CDR1 and CDR2: MRHNA and SNTAGT. The V gene lost 0 bases and the J gene lost 0 bases, with 6 bases spanning the gap. The chain's CDR3 is CASSDSGSSGANVLTF. Here the CDR3 DNA reads TGTGCCAGCAGTGACTCTGGGAGCTCTGGGGCCAACGTCCTGACTTTC.

This sequence joins TRBV18 and TRBJ2-7; TRBD2 might be the D (5 bases). Germline CDR1 KGHSH, CDR2 LQKENI. The CDR3 has 15 residues. V gave up 1 base and J gave up 2 bases, with 12 bases separating them. CDR3 sequence reads: CASSPRTGVPYEQYF. In nucleotides, the CDR3 is TGTGCCAGCTCACCACGTACCGGGGTGCCCTACGAGCAGTACTTC.

V usage is TRBV15 and J usage is TRBJ2-5; 8 positions agree with TRBD1. The length of the CDR3 is 14 residues. CDR1 is LNHNV and CDR2 is YYDKDF in the germline V gene (reference sequence). The J segment lost 5 bases and the V segment lost 3 bases, leaving 5 bases of the junction unmatched. The CDR3 protein is CATSSYRGTETQYF. As DNA, the CDR3 is TGTGCCACCAGCAGCTACAGGGGGACGGAGACCCAGTACTTC.

V usage is TRBV5-4 and J usage is TRBJ1-2, with 10 bases lining up with TRBD1. The CDR3 contains 16 residues. Germline lookup yields CDR1 SGHNT and CDR2 YYREEE (reference sequence). Trimming cost V 5 bases and J 7 bases; bases outside gene matches: 14. CDR3 region: CASRRRPGQGRSGYTF. CDR3 in DNA: TGTGCCAGCAGACGTCGCCCGGGACAGGGGCGAAGTGGCTACACCTTC.

The V and J genes are TRBV2 and TRBJ1-2; possibly TRBD1 for D (6 bases). The V gene lost 8 bases and the J gene lost 6 bases, with 10 bases spanning the gap. Germline V lookup: CDR1 SNHLY, CDR2 FYNNEI. This CDR3 spans 11 amino acids. CDR3 coding DNA: TGTGCCAGCCACAGGGCAAATGGCTACACCTTC. Protein: CASHRANGYTF.

The chain has TRBV5-4 and TRBJ1-1, with 7 bases that match TRBD1. After removal of 5 bases from V and 1 base from J, the junction contained 8 bases not matched to a gene. From germline, CDR1 is SGHNT and CDR2 YYREEE (reference sequence). This CDR3 is built from 15 residues. The CDR3 DNA is TGTGCCAGCAGACCTCAAAACAGGGGGAACACTGAAGCTTTCTTT. Translated: CASRPQNRGNTEAFF.

V usage is TRBV6-1 and J usage is TRBJ1-2, with TRBD1 matching over 7 bases. This CDR3 has 13 amino acids. The ends lost 7 bases at V and 5 bases at J; junction bases unmatched: 7. CDR1 and CDR2 (germline): MNHNS, SASEGT. This CDR3 reads CASTQGTAYGYTF. DNA of the CDR3: TGTGCCAGCACCCAAGGGACAGCGTATGGCTACACCTTC.